A selection of T cell receptor beta chains follows, all from one sample in a study of blood T cell repertoires in COVID-19. The protocol was immunoSEQ multiplex PCR, while the TCRdb copy is restricted to in-frame clones and leaves out a portion. The data show around 140,000 clones, with around 86% seen just once and roughly 6.1% held by the top ten. What was sequenced was peripheral blood. These TCRs come from an elderly man with acute or convalescent COVID-19. CDR3s include the opening cysteine and the closing phenylalanine or tryptophan. The order of the fields is clone size, J gene, D gene, V gene, CDR3 protein, CDR3 DNA. A D gene is named only where the DNA matches it firmly. Some rows mark clone size as missing; the rest say once, few, many or name a class of expanded clone.

abundance: -; j_gene: TRBJ2-4; d_gene: TRBD1; v_gene: TRBV7-2; CDR3aa: CASSPTHRTGVLAKNIQYF; CDR3nt: TGTGCCAGCAGCCCCACGCATCGGACAGGGGTTTTAGCCAAAAACATTCAGTACTTC
abundance: -; j_gene: TRBJ2-2; d_gene: TRBD2; v_gene: TRBV3-1/TRBV3-2; CDR3aa: CASSPAPWLAGSTGELFF; CDR3nt: TGTGCCAGCAGCCCCGCACCCTGGCTAGCGGGTTCCACCGGGGAGCTGTTTTTT
abundance: -; j_gene: TRBJ2-3; d_gene: -; v_gene: TRBV24-1; CDR3aa: CATSDATGYPSTDTQYF; CDR3nt: TGTGCCACCAGTGATGCGACAGGATATCCTAGCACAGATACGCAGTATTTT
abundance: -; j_gene: TRBJ2-5; d_gene: -; v_gene: TRBV7-3; CDR3aa: CASSLVGLGTQYF; CDR3nt: TGTGCCAGCAGCTTGGTGGGCCTCGGGACCCAGTACTTC
abundance: many; j_gene: TRBJ2-4; d_gene: -; v_gene: TRBV14; CDR3aa: CASSHARDIQYF; CDR3nt: TGTGCCAGCAGCCACGCCCGGGACATTCAGTACTTC
abundance: -; j_gene: TRBJ1-1; d_gene: -; v_gene: TRBV5-1; CDR3aa: CASSLDSSYTEAFF; CDR3nt: TGCGCCAGCAGCTTGGACAGCAGCTACACTGAAGCTTTCTTT
abundance: once; j_gene: TRBJ1-1; d_gene: -; v_gene: TRBV14; CDR3aa: CASSPQGNTEAFF; CDR3nt: TGTGCCAGCAGCCCTCAGGGAAACACTGAAGCTTTCTTT
abundance: -; j_gene: TRBJ1-3; d_gene: -; v_gene: TRBV6-6; CDR3aa: CASSYSAEPNTIYF; CDR3nt: TGTGCCAGCAGTTACTCGGCAGAACCAAACACCATATATTTT
abundance: -; j_gene: TRBJ2-5; d_gene: -; v_gene: TRBV9; CDR3aa: CASSAPEGTVSGETQYF; CDR3nt: TGTGCCAGCAGCGCCCCAGAGGGTACCGTAAGCGGGGAGACCCAGTACTTC
abundance: -; j_gene: TRBJ1-3; d_gene: TRBD1; v_gene: TRBV5-8; CDR3aa: CASSPLDRAGNTIYF; CDR3nt: TGTGCCAGCAGCCCACTGGACAGGGCTGGAAACACCATATATTTT
abundance: -; j_gene: TRBJ1-2; d_gene: -; v_gene: TRBV5-1; CDR3aa: CASSLGDGVHGYTF; CDR3nt: TGCGCCAGCAGCTTGGGAGACGGGGTCCATGGCTACACCTTC
abundance: -; j_gene: TRBJ1-1; d_gene: -; v_gene: TRBV30; CDR3aa: CAWSLGGDTEAFF; CDR3nt: TGTGCCTGGAGTCTCGGGGGAGACACTGAAGCTTTCTTT
abundance: -; j_gene: TRBJ1-1; d_gene: TRBD1; v_gene: TRBV5-1; CDR3aa: CASSLEPTGGAAEAFF; CDR3nt: TGCGCCAGCAGCTTGGAGCCGACAGGGGGCGCCGCTGAAGCTTTCTTT
abundance: -; j_gene: TRBJ1-5; d_gene: TRBD1; v_gene: TRBV30; CDR3aa: CAWNPGQGENQPQHF; CDR3nt: TGTGCCTGGAACCCCGGACAGGGGGAGAATCAGCCCCAGCATTTT
abundance: -; j_gene: TRBJ2-1; d_gene: TRBD2; v_gene: TRBV19; CDR3aa: CASSIRGTSVGNEQFF; CDR3nt: TGTGCCAGTAGTATTCGGGGGACTAGCGTCGGGAATGAGCAGTTCTTC
abundance: few; j_gene: TRBJ2-5; d_gene: -; v_gene: TRBV4-2; CDR3aa: CASSQAPSVEETQYF; CDR3nt: TGTGCCAGCAGCCAAGCTCCATCAGTGGAGGAGACCCAGTACTTC
abundance: few; j_gene: TRBJ1-4; d_gene: -; v_gene: TRBV5-1; CDR3aa: CASSLTGLTEKLFF; CDR3nt: TGCGCCAGCAGCTTAACCGGGTTGACGGAAAAACTGTTTTTT
abundance: -; j_gene: TRBJ2-7; d_gene: TRBD2; v_gene: TRBV6-5; CDR3aa: CASRPSAGGYEQYF; CDR3nt: TGTGCCAGCAGACCCTCCGCGGGGGGCTACGAGCAGTACTTC
abundance: few; j_gene: TRBJ2-2; d_gene: -; v_gene: TRBV30; CDR3aa: CAWRRGGNTGELFF; CDR3nt: TGTGCCTGGAGGCGGGGAGGGAACACCGGGGAGCTGTTTTTT
abundance: -; j_gene: TRBJ2-2; d_gene: -; v_gene: TRBV27; CDR3aa: CASSPLGRANTGELFF; CDR3nt: TGTGCCAGCAGTCCGCTAGGAAGAGCGAACACCGGGGAGCTGTTTTTT
abundance: -; j_gene: TRBJ1-2; d_gene: -; v_gene: TRBV7-9; CDR3aa: CASSSAAIRANYGYTF; CDR3nt: TGTGCCAGCAGCTCAGCCGCAATCAGGGCGAACTATGGCTACACCTTC
abundance: -; j_gene: TRBJ1-4; d_gene: -; v_gene: TRBV18; CDR3aa: CASSPQTGDNEKLFF; CDR3nt: TGTGCCAGCTCACCACAGACAGGTGATAATGAAAAACTGTTTTTT
abundance: -; j_gene: TRBJ1-6; d_gene: TRBD1; v_gene: TRBV10-3; CDR3aa: CAAGNGDRVSSPLHF; CDR3nt: TGTGCCGCGGGGAACGGGGACAGGGTTTCCTCACCCCTCCACTTT
abundance: -; j_gene: TRBJ1-1; d_gene: TRBD1; v_gene: TRBV5-6; CDR3aa: CASSSRGLDTEAFF; CDR3nt: TGTGCCAGCAGCTCCAGGGGGCTAGACACTGAAGCTTTCTTT
abundance: once; j_gene: TRBJ2-2; d_gene: -; v_gene: TRBV9; CDR3aa: CASSVVADYTGELFF; CDR3nt: TGTGCCAGCAGCGTAGTGGCAGACTACACCGGGGAGCTGTTTTTT
abundance: -; j_gene: TRBJ1-1; d_gene: TRBD1; v_gene: TRBV2; CDR3aa: CASSDGQAMNTEAFF; CDR3nt: TGTGCCAGCAGCGACGGACAGGCGATGAACACTGAAGCTTTCTTT
abundance: -; j_gene: TRBJ2-2; d_gene: TRBD1; v_gene: TRBV27; CDR3aa: CASSPGQGTNTGELFF; CDR3nt: TGTGCCAGCAGTCCCGGACAGGGAACGAACACCGGGGAGCTGTTTTTT
abundance: -; j_gene: TRBJ1-5; d_gene: -; v_gene: TRBV19; CDR3aa: CASAGRGVNQPQHF; CDR3nt: TGTGCCAGCGCGGGAAGGGGAGTCAATCAGCCCCAGCATTTT
abundance: -; j_gene: TRBJ1-1; d_gene: -; v_gene: TRBV6-1; CDR3aa: CASSDQGEAFF; CDR3nt: TGTGCCAGCAGTGATCAGGGAGAAGCTTTCTTT
abundance: -; j_gene: TRBJ1-2; d_gene: TRBD1; v_gene: TRBV7-2; CDR3aa: CASSLDTGQGYYGYTF; CDR3nt: TGTGCCAGCAGCTTAGATACAGGACAGGGGTACTATGGCTACACCTTC
abundance: -; j_gene: TRBJ1-2; d_gene: -; v_gene: TRBV5-6; CDR3aa: CASSSPNSRIAHGYTF; CDR3nt: TGTGCCAGCAGCTCACCCAACAGCCGCATCGCGCATGGCTACACCTTC
abundance: -; j_gene: TRBJ2-1; d_gene: -; v_gene: TRBV18; CDR3aa: CASSPPSRVYNEQFF; CDR3nt: TGTGCCAGCTCACCACCGTCTCGGGTATACAATGAGCAGTTCTTC
abundance: -; j_gene: TRBJ1-3; d_gene: TRBD1; v_gene: TRBV5-1; CDR3aa: CASSGTGNSGNTIYF; CDR3nt: TGCGCCAGCAGCGGGACAGGGAACTCTGGAAACACCATATATTTT
abundance: -; j_gene: TRBJ2-7; d_gene: -; v_gene: TRBV6-5; CDR3aa: CASSRTNEPYEQYF; CDR3nt: TGTGCCAGCAGTCGGACAAACGAGCCCTACGAGCAGTACTTC
abundance: once; j_gene: TRBJ2-1; d_gene: -; v_gene: TRBV7-8; CDR3aa: CASSINQQGAEQFF; CDR3nt: TGTGCCAGCAGCATCAACCAACAGGGTGCTGAGCAGTTCTTC
abundance: -; j_gene: TRBJ2-6; d_gene: -; v_gene: TRBV9; CDR3aa: CASSVETPGANVLTF; CDR3nt: TGTGCCAGCAGCGTGGAGACCCCTGGGGCCAACGTCCTGACTTTC
abundance: -; j_gene: TRBJ2-3; d_gene: TRBD2; v_gene: TRBV28; CDR3aa: CASSSGALSGTQYF; CDR3nt: TGTGCCAGCAGTAGCGGGGCGCTTTCGGGTACGCAGTATTTT
abundance: medium-sized; j_gene: TRBJ1-6; d_gene: -; v_gene: TRBV6-6; CDR3aa: CASSPTGGNSPLHF; CDR3nt: TGTGCCAGCAGTCCGACAGGCGGAAATTCACCCCTCCACTTT
abundance: -; j_gene: TRBJ2-1; d_gene: TRBD1; v_gene: TRBV19; CDR3aa: CASSPGTGIFREQFF; CDR3nt: TGTGCCAGTAGTCCCGGGACAGGGATCTTCCGCGAGCAGTTCTTC
abundance: -; j_gene: TRBJ1-5; d_gene: -; v_gene: TRBV5-5; CDR3aa: CASSFGALGSNQPQHF; CDR3nt: TGTGCCAGCAGCTTTGGAGCCCTAGGAAGCAATCAGCCCCAGCATTTT
abundance: once; j_gene: TRBJ2-5; d_gene: -; v_gene: TRBV5-5; CDR3aa: CASSLGGSYQETQYF; CDR3nt: TGTGCCAGCAGCTTGGGGGGCTCCTATCAAGAGACCCAGTACTTC
abundance: -; j_gene: TRBJ2-7; d_gene: -; v_gene: TRBV19; CDR3aa: CASSTTFGGLGYEQYF; CDR3nt: TGTGCCAGTAGTACAACCTTCGGCGGTCTTGGCTACGAGCAGTACTTC
abundance: -; j_gene: TRBJ1-1; d_gene: TRBD1; v_gene: TRBV24-1; CDR3aa: CATSDAGGLNTEAFF; CDR3nt: TGTGCCACCAGTGATGCAGGGGGCTTAAACACTGAAGCTTTCTTT
abundance: -; j_gene: TRBJ2-7; d_gene: TRBD1; v_gene: TRBV28; CDR3aa: CASSQGQAYEQYF; CDR3nt: TGTGCCAGCAGTCAGGGACAGGCCTACGAGCAGTACTTC
abundance: -; j_gene: TRBJ2-1; d_gene: TRBD1; v_gene: TRBV27; CDR3aa: CASSLEQGTYNEQFF; CDR3nt: TGTGCCAGCTCCCTAGAACAGGGGACCTACAATGAGCAGTTCTTC
abundance: -; j_gene: TRBJ2-1; d_gene: TRBD2; v_gene: TRBV7-6; CDR3aa: CASSSPELAGVGNEQFF; CDR3nt: TGTGCCAGCAGCTCCCCTGAACTAGCGGGAGTAGGCAATGAGCAGTTCTTC
abundance: -; j_gene: TRBJ1-4; d_gene: -; v_gene: TRBV7-7; CDR3aa: CASSPGTSANEKLFF; CDR3nt: TGTGCTAGCAGCCCCGGGACATCAGCTAATGAAAAACTGTTTTTT
abundance: -; j_gene: TRBJ1-1; d_gene: -; v_gene: TRBV4-1; CDR3aa: CASSQTPGVGGEAFF; CDR3nt: TGCGCCAGCAGCCAAACCCCCGGTGTAGGGGGTGAAGCTTTCTTT
abundance: -; j_gene: TRBJ1-6; d_gene: -; v_gene: TRBV2; CDR3aa: CASTLDSYNSPLHF; CDR3nt: TGTGCCAGCACGCTAGACAGCTATAATTCACCCCTCCACTTT
abundance: -; j_gene: TRBJ1-2; d_gene: -; v_gene: TRBV19; CDR3aa: CASSIDEGNYGYTF; CDR3nt: TGTGCCAGTAGTATAGATGAGGGAAACTATGGCTACACCTTC